The 15 T cell receptor beta chains presented below share a single source sample, sequenced in a study of naive and memory T cell subsets. Both TRBC1 and TRBC2 were covered by a beta constant-region primer of two equimolar oligonucleotides. Four rounds of PCR amplified the ligated cDNA using nested alpha and beta constant-region primers plus SP2. One entry per CDR3 protein, called by TCRdb with MiXCR from the UMI-ligation and nested PCR reads. Found here are 120,000 to 150,000 distinct CDR3 sequences, about 20% of them singletons; the top ten hold 0.095% to 0.12%. Study-wide results and limits: A few larger clonotypes appeared in naive repertoires, especially CD8, possibly memory cells re-expressing CD45RA.

What these receptors recognize is not known. Sequencing was performed on naive CD4+ T cells from blood. These TCRs come from a human donor in good health.

This clonotype was seen only a few times. The chain joins TRBV30 to TRBJ2-5; tentatively, D is TRBD2 (5 bases). Germline V gives CDR1 GTSNPN, CDR2 SVGIG (reference sequence). V was shortened by 5 bases and J by 0 bases, with 10 bases between the two germline ends. The CDR3 consists of 13 residues. CDR3: CAWDGEYQETQYF. For the CDR3, the DNA is TGTGCCTGGGATGGGGAGTACCAAGAGACCCAGTACTTC.

This clonotype has a handful of counts. V is TRBV6-5 and J is TRBJ1-4, with 8 bases identical to TRBD1. This CDR3 contains 16 residues. Germline values: CDR1 MNHEY, CDR2 SVGAGI. V lost 4 bases to trimming and J lost 9 bases; unmatched junction nucleotides: 13. In DNA, the CDR3 is TGTGCCAGCAGTTCCCTCCGACAGGGGTTGCTAAAAAAACTGTTTTTT. Residues: CASSSLRQGLLKKLFF.

This rearrangement joins TRBV24-1 to TRBJ2-7; D is unresolved. V gave up 8 bases and J gave up 6 bases, with 13 bases separating them. Germline V gene data show CDR1 as KGHDR and CDR2 as SFDVKD. The CDR3 totals 12 residues. CDR3 sequence reads: CATKAQWTEQYF. CDR3 coding DNA: TGTGCCACCAAGGCCCAATGGACCGAGCAGTACTTC.

In its sample, this clonotype was seen a few times. V and J are TRBV20-1 and TRBJ2-1, with 8 bases fitting TRBD2. Losses at the gene ends were 3 bases for V and 9 bases for J; bases not matched to a gene: 7. The CDR3 loop spans 13 amino acids. Germline values: CDR1 DFQATT, CDR2 SNEGSKA (reference sequence). CDR3 sequence (DNA): TGCAGTGCTAGCGGGAGGGTCGGCGGTGAGCAGTTCTTC. Translating gives CSASGRVGGEQFF.

This chain uses TRBV6-5 with TRBJ1-3; perhaps TRBD1 as D (5 bases). V was pared by 6 bases and J by 0 bases, with 9 bases between. The CDR3 covers 14 residues. Germline CDR1 MNHEY, CDR2 SVGAGI. The CDR3 reads CASRQGRSGNTIYF. The CDR3 bases are TGTGCCAGCAGGCAGGGCCGCTCTGGAAACACCATATATTTT.

The V call is TRBV15, the J call TRBJ2-7; weak D call: TRBD1 (5 bases). Germline V gives CDR1 LNHNV, CDR2 YYDKDF (reference sequence). CDR3 length: 14 amino acids. V was pared by 0 bases and J by 3 bases, with 9 bases between. The CDR3 nucleotides are TGTGCCACCAGCAGAGATCGGCAGGGCTACGAGCAGTACTTC. Translated, it gives CATSRDRQGYEQYF.

The V and J genes are TRBV29-1 and TRBJ1-5; the D gene is possibly TRBD1 (5 bases). Trimming pared 2 bases from V and 5 bases from J, leaving 10 bases between. The CDR3 totals 13 residues. Germline loops: CDR1 SQVTM, CDR2 ANQGSEA. The CDR3 bases are TGCAGCGTTGAACTCGGCAGGGATCAGCCCCAGCATTTT. Translating gives CSVELGRDQPQHF.

The chain links TRBV29-1 to TRBJ2-5; D gene ambiguous. The CDR3 sequence is 11 residues long. V dropped 7 bases and J dropped 4 bases, with 10 bases sitting between them. Germline CDR1 is SQVTM and CDR2 is ANQGSEA. CDR3: CSAMDPETQYF. In DNA form, the CDR3 reads TGCAGCGCCATGGATCCAGAGACCCAGTACTTC. Full variable domain (outside the CDR3, taken from reference TRBV29-1 and TRBJ2-5): SAVISQKPSRDICQRGTSLTIQCQVDSQVTMMFWYRQQPGQSLTLIATANQGSEATYESGFVIDKFPISRPNLTFSTLTVSNMSPEDSSIYLCSAMDPETQYFGPGTRLLVL.

The sample holds many counts of this clonotype. The rearrangement uses TRBV4-1 and TRBJ2-3; the match to TRBD2 covers 12 bases. This CDR3 is built from 17 residues. Germline V gene lookup returns CDR1 MGHRA and CDR2 YSYEKL. J was trimmed by 4 bases and V by 6 bases; bases with no gene match: 11. CDR3 DNA sequence: TGCGCCAGCAGGTCGACTAGCGGGAGTAGCTCCCCAGATACGCAGTATTTT. This encodes CASRSTSGSSSPDTQYF.

This clonotype was seen a few times. This chain connects TRBV20-1 to TRBJ2-3; unclear D gene. Deletions cut 2 bases from V and 11 bases from J, with 14 bases between. The V gene's germline CDR1 is DFQATT and CDR2 SNEGSKA (reference sequence). This CDR3 has 12 residues. The CDR3: CSARPDRRLQYF. The CDR3 DNA reads TGCAGTGCTAGACCCGATCGCCGCTTGCAGTATTTT.

This clonotype was observed a handful of times. This chain links TRBV11-2 with TRBJ2-1; no clear D gene. The CDR3 runs to 11 residues. Trimming took off 5 bases at V and 9 bases at J, with 8 bases between the two ends. Germline-derived CDR1 and CDR2 are SGHAT and FQNNGV. The CDR3 sequence: CASSGVGEQFF. In DNA form, the CDR3 reads TGTGCCAGCAGCGGGGTGGGTGAGCAGTTCTTC.

This clonotype was counted ten times or more. The chain carries TRBV20-1 and TRBJ2-7; TRBD1 is a possible D gene (6 bases). The length of the CDR3 is 14 residues. The V gene's germline CDR1 is DFQATT and CDR2 SNEGSKA (reference sequence). With 0 bases removed from V and 2 bases from J, the gap between germline ends came to 11 bases. Here the CDR3 DNA reads TGCAGTGCTAGAGAAGGACAGAGAACCTACGAGCAGTACTTC. Protein product: CSAREGQRTYEQYF.

This clonotype was observed a handful of times. This rearrangement joins TRBV5-1 to TRBJ2-6; D remains unclear. CDR1 and CDR2 from the germline V gene are SGHRS and YFSETQ. Deletions cut 3 bases from V and 3 bases from J, with 16 bases between. This CDR3 spans 17 amino acids. CDR3 coding DNA: TGCGCCAGCAGCTCCGATACCGGCGCTGGTGGGGCCAACGTCCTGACTTTC. It yields the protein CASSSDTGAGGANVLTF.

This clonotype was picked up a small number of times. The chain carries TRBV7-2 and TRBJ2-1, with 12 bases fitting TRBD2. The CDR3 runs 19 residues. The junction had 7 bases not matched to a gene; V was cut back by 1 base and J by 0 bases. Germline CDR1 reads SGHTA; CDR2 reads FQGNSA. This CDR3 reads CASSLVGLAGVSSYNEQFF. As DNA, the CDR3 is TGTGCCAGCAGCTTAGTGGGACTAGCGGGCGTGAGCTCCTACAATGAGCAGTTCTTC.

This chain uses TRBV28 with TRBJ2-7; D not resolved. The CDR3 is made up of 15 amino acids. The V gene lost 6 bases and the J gene lost 2 bases, with 17 bases spanning the gap. Germline CDR1 and CDR2: MDHEN and SYDVKM. The CDR3 coding sequence is TGTGCCAGCAGCCCTTGGGTGTTAGGGACCTACGAGCAGTACTTC. Its translation: CASSPWVLGTYEQYF. The full variable domain, its missing parts supplied by reference TRBV28 and TRBJ2-7, is DVKVTQSSRYLVKRTGEKVFLECVQDMDHENMFWYRQDPGLGLRLIYFSYDVKMKEKGDIPEGYSVSREKKERFSLILESASTNQTSMYLCASSPWVLGTYEQYFGPGTRLTVT.